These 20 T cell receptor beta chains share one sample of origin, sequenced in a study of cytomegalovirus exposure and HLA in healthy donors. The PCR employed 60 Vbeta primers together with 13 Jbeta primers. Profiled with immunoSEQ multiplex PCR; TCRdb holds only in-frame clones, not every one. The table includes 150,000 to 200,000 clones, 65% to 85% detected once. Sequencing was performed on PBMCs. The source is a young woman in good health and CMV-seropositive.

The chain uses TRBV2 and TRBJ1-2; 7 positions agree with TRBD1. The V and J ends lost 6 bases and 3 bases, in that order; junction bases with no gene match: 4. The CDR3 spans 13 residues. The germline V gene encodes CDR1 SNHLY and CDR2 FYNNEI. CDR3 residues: CASRIGQDYGYTF. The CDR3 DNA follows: TGTGCCAGCAGGATCGGACAGGACTATGGCTACACCTTC.

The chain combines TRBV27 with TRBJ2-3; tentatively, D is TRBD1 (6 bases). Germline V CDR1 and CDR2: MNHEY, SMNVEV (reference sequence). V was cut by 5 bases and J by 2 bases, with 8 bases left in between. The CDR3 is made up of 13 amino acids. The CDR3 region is CASSTGTTDTQYF. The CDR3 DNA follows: TGTGCCAGCAGTACAGGGACCACAGATACGCAGTATTTT.

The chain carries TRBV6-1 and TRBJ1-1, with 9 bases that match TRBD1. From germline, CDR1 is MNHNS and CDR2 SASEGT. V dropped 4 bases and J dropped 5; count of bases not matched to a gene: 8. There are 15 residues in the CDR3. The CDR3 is CASSALQGAKTEAFF. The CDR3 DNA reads TGTGCCAGCAGTGCCCTACAGGGGGCAAAAACTGAAGCTTTCTTT.

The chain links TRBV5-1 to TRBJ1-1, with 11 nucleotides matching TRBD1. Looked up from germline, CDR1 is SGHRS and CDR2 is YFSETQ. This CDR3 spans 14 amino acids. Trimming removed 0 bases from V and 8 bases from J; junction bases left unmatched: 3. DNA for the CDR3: TGCGCCAGCAGCTTGGTGGGACAGGGGGTAGAAGCTTTCTTT. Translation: CASSLVGQGVEAFF. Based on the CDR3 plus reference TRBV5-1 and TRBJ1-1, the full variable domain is KAGVTQTPRYLIKTRGQQVTLSCSPISGHRSVSWYQQTPGQGLQFLFEYFSETQRNKGNFPGRFSGRQFSNSRSEMNVSTLELGDSALYLCASSLVGQGVEAFFGQGTRLTVV.

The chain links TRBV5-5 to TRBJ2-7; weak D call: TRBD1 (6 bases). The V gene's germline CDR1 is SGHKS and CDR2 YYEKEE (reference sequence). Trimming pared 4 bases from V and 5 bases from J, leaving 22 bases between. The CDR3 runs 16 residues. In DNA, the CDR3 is TGTGCCAGCAGCCATACTACAGGGCCAGTTATTAACGAGCAGTACTTC. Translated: CASSHTTGPVINEQYF.

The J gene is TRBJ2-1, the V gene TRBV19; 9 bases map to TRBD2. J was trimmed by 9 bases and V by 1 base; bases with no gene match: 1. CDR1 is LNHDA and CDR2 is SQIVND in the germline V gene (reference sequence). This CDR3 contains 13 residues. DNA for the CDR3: TGTGCCAGTAGTATAGTAGCGGGAGCTGAGCAGTTCTTC. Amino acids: CASSIVAGAEQFF.

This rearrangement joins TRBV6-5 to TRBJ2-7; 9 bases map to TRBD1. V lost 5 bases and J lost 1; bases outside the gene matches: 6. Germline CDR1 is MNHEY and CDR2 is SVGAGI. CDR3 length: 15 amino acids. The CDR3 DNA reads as TGTGCCAGCAGTGGAGGGGACAGGGTTTCCTACGAGCAGTACTTC. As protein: CASSGGDRVSYEQYF.

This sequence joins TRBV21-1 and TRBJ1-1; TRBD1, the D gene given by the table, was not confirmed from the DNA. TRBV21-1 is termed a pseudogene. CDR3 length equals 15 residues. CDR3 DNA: TGTGCCAGCAACCTGCCGACACAATTGAACACTGAAGCTTTCTTT. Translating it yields CASNLPTQLNTEAFF.

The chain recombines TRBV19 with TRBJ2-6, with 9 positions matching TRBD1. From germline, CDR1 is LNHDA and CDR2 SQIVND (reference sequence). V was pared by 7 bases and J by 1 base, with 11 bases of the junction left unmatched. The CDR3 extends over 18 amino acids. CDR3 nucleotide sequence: TGTGCCAGTACTCCTGCCGGACAGGGGCCGTCTGGGGCCAACGTCCTGACTTTC. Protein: CASTPAGQGPSGANVLTF.

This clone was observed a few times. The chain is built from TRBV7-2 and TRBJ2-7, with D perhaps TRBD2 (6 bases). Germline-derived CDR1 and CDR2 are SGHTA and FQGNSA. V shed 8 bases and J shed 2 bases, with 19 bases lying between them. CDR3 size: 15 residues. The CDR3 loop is CASAEGRTPPYEQYF. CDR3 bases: TGTGCCAGCGCGGAGGGTCGGACACCACCCTACGAGCAGTACTTC.

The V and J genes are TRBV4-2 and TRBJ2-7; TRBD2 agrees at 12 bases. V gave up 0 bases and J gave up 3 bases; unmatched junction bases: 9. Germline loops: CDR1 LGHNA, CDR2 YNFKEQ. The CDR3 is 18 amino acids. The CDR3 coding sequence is TGTGCCAGCAGCCAAGATGCATTGGGACTAGCGGGCTTCTACGAGCAGTACTTC. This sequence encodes CASSQDALGLAGFYEQYF.

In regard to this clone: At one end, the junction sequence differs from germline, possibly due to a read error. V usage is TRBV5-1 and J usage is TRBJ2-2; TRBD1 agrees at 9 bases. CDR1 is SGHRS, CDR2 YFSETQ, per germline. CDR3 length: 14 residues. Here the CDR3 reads CASTLTGGTGELFF. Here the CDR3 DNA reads TGCGCCAGCACCTTGACAGGGGGCACCGGGGAGCTGTTTTTT.

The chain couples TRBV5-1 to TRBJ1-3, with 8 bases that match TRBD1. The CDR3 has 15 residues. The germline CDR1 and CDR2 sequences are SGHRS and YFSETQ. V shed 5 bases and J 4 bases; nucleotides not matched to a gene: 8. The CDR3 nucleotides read TGCGCCAGCAGGACGGACAGGGTGGACGGAAACACCATATATTTT. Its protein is CASRTDRVDGNTIYF.

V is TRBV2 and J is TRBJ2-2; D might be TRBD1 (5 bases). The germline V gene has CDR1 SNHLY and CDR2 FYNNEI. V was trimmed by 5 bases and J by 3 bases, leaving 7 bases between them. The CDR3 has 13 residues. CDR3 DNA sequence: TGTGCCAGCAGTCGGACATACACCGGGGAGCTGTTTTTT. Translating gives CASSRTYTGELFF. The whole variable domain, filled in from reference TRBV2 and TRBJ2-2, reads EPEVTQTPSHQVTQMGQEVILRCVPISNHLYFYWYRQILGQKVEFLVSFYNNEISEKSEIFDDQFSVERPDGSNFTLKIRSTKLEDSAMYFCASSRTYTGELFFGEGSRLTVL.

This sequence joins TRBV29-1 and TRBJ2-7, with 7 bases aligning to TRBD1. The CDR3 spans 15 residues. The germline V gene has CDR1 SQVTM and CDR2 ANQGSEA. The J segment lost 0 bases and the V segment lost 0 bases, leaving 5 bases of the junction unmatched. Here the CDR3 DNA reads TGCAGCGTTGAAGACCCCCGGGACAGCTCCTACGAGCAGTACTTC. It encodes CSVEDPRDSSYEQYF.

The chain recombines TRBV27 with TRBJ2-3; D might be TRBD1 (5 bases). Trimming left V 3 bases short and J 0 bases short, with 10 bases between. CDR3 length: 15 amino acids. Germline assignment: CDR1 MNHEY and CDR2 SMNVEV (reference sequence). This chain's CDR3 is CASSFVTVSTDTQYF. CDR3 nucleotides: TGTGCCAGCAGTTTCGTGACAGTCAGCACAGATACGCAGTATTTT.

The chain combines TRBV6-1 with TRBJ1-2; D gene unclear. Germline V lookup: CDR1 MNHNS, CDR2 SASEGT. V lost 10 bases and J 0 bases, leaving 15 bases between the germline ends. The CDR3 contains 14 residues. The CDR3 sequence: CATKTGFANYGYTF. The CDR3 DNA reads TGTGCCACCAAGACCGGGTTTGCTAACTATGGCTACACCTTC.

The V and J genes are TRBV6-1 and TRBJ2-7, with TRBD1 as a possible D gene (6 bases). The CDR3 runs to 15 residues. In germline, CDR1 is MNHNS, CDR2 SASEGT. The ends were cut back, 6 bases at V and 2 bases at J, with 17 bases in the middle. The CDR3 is CASRQYRDIPYEQYF. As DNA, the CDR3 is TGTGCCAGCAGGCAGTACCGGGACATCCCCTACGAGCAGTACTTC.

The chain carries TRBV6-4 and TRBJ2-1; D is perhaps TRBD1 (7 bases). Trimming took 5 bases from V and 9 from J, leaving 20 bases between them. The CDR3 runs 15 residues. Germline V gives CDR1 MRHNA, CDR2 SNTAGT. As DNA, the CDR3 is TGTGCCAGCAGTCCGCAGGGTGTTCAGGGGGGTGAGCAGTTCTTC. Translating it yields CASSPQGVQGGEQFF.

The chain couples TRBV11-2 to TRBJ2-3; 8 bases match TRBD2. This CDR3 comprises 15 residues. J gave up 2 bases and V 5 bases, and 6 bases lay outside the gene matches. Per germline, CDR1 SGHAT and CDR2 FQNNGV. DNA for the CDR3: TGTGCCAGCAGCCTTAGCGGGAAAACCACAGATACGCAGTATTTT. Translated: CASSLSGKTTDTQYF.